These T cell receptor beta chains were read from a single sample in a study of liver allograft versus peripheral blood T cells. TCRdb reprocessed the reads with MiXCR, giving one entry per CDR3 protein. There are about 16,000 distinct CDR3 sequences in the sample; roughly 21% occur only once, and approximately 12% lies in the top ten. These receptors were obtained from a human patient who had a liver transplant. Part of the T cells may come from the graft donor. Both conserved end residues are part of each CDR3. D genes are given only for firm matches. A clone size is listed for some rows: how often the clone was seen (once, few, many), or a class if it is expanded.

len: 14
abundance: medium-sized
v_gene: TRBV29-1
j_gene: TRBJ2-5
d_gene: .
CDR3nt: TGCAGCGTTGAAGATCAGTTTACCCAAGAGACCCAGTACTTC
CDR3aa: CSVEDQFTQETQYF

len: 14
abundance: .
v_gene: TRBV7-2
j_gene: TRBJ1-4
d_gene: TRBD1
CDR3nt: TGTGCCAGCAGCTTTTCAGGGGGCGTTGAAAAACTGTTTTTT
CDR3aa: CASSFSGGVEKLFF

len: 13
abundance: .
v_gene: TRBV18
j_gene: TRBJ1-3
d_gene: .
CDR3nt: TGTGCCAGCTCACCGTCCTCTGGAAACACCATATATTTT
CDR3aa: CASSPSSGNTIYF

len: 14
abundance: once
v_gene: TRBV12-3/TRBV12-4
j_gene: TRBJ1-4
d_gene: TRBD1
CDR3nt: TGTGCCAGCAGCTTAGGAGGGGGCGTTGAAAAACTGTTTTTT
CDR3aa: CASSLGGGVEKLFF

len: 14
abundance: .
v_gene: TRBV6-5
j_gene: TRBJ1-2
d_gene: TRBD1
CDR3nt: TGTGCCAGCAGTGCCCTTAGACAGGGTGGCGGCTACACCTTC
CDR3aa: CASSALRQGGGYTF

len: 19
abundance: many
v_gene: TRBV7-9
j_gene: TRBJ2-1
d_gene: TRBD2
CDR3nt: TGTGCCAGCAGATCCCGAGGCCTCATTAGCGGGAAGCTATACAATGAGCAGTTCTTC
CDR3aa: CASRSRGLISGKLYNEQFF

len: 16
abundance: few
v_gene: TRBV6-1
j_gene: TRBJ2-7
d_gene: .
CDR3nt: TGTGCCAGCAGTGAGACCTGGGCGGCTCCACCACGGGAGCAGTACTTC
CDR3aa: CASSETWAAPPREQYF

len: 13
abundance: few
v_gene: TRBV29-1
j_gene: TRBJ2-3
d_gene: TRBD1
CDR3nt: TGCAGCGTTGGACAGGGGGTCACAGATACGCAGTATTTT
CDR3aa: CSVGQGVTDTQYF

len: 15
abundance: medium-sized
v_gene: TRBV6-5
j_gene: TRBJ2-2
d_gene: TRBD2
CDR3nt: TGTGCCAGCAGTTTTACGACTAGCGGGGATGGGGAGCTGTTTTTT
CDR3aa: CASSFTTSGDGELFF

len: 19
abundance: medium-sized
v_gene: TRBV5-4
j_gene: TRBJ2-6
d_gene: TRBD1
CDR3nt: TGTGCCAGCAGCTCGCATACCCGTCACCTGGGACGGGACAGTAACGTCCTGACTTTC
CDR3aa: CASSSHTRHLGRDSNVLTF

len: 14
abundance: few
v_gene: TRBV20-1
j_gene: TRBJ2-1
d_gene: .
CDR3nt: TGCAGTGCCCAATTACTAGGTTCGACCAATGAGCAGTTCTTC
CDR3aa: CSAQLLGSTNEQFF

len: 18
abundance: .
v_gene: TRBV15
j_gene: TRBJ1-5
d_gene: TRBD1
CDR3nt: TGTGCCACCAGCAGGGGCGGACAGGGGCTAAATAGCAATCAGCCCCAGCATTTT
CDR3aa: CATSRGGQGLNSNQPQHF

len: 14
abundance: medium-sized
v_gene: TRBV6-1
j_gene: TRBJ2-2
d_gene: TRBD2
CDR3nt: TGTGCCAGCAAAACCGGGACTAGCCCCGGGGAGCTGTTTTTT
CDR3aa: CASKTGTSPGELFF

len: 13
abundance: few
v_gene: TRBV24-1
j_gene: TRBJ2-1
d_gene: .
CDR3nt: TGTGCCACCAGTGATGCAGGGACCAATGAGCAGTTCTTC
CDR3aa: CATSDAGTNEQFF